In this sample, the clone carrying this T cell receptor (beta chain) turned up many times. This entry belongs to a study of regulatory T cells in long-lasting Graves disease. Study details: Graves' patients diagnosed newly had used antithyroid drugs under 3 months.

The CDR3 sequence is 16 residues long. V dropped 1 base and J dropped 0 bases, with 10 bases sitting between them. Germline CDR1 is MDHEN and CDR2 is SYDVKM. In building TCR beta libraries, iRepertoire HTBI primers were used together with Arm-PCR of CDR3 regions. TCRdb passed the multiplex PCR reads through MiXCR, listing each CDR3 protein once. The profile shows around 400,000 distinct CDR3 sequences, 15% of them singletons. The time point here: newly diagnosed GD, antithyroid drugs for less than 3 months. Construction of the TCR library relied on RNA isolated from PBMCs. Those enrolled as patients came out of an endocrinology department in Xi'an, China.

The input for sequencing was peripheral blood mononuclear cells (PBMCs), taken at new diagnosis, from a patient treated with antithyroid drugs. The chain is built from TRBV28 and TRBJ1-3; D unclear. The sequence derives from a female donor with Graves disease. This CDR3 is CASSLYPENSGNTIYF. The CDR3 DNA reads as TGTGCCAGCAGTTTATATCCGGAGAACTCTGGAAACACCATATATTTT.